This T cell receptor beta chain was observed in a study of blood T cells in healthy people across ages. Regarding this clonotype: Its matching antigen is unknown.

The V gene's germline CDR1 is MDHEN and CDR2 SYDVKM. The CDR3 has 13 amino acids. V lost 8 bases and J lost 0, with 10 bases in between. General observations from the study: Because sorting was not performed, PBMCs prevented conclusive naive versus antigen-experienced comparison. Age showed a roughly linear inverse relationship with TCR beta diversity per million T cells.

A sample-barcoded 5' primer and a J-beta primer mix were used in a second PCR of about 6 to 11 cycles. TCRdb recomputed calls from the 5' RACE reads with MiXCR, one row per CDR3 protein. The data contain over 600,000 distinct CDR3 sequences, approximately 40% of them singletons. Source material: blood. The source of this sequence is a man older than 75 in good health. The genes are TRBV28 and TRBJ1-1; a weak D match, TRBD1 (5 bases). This CDR3 is CASWGVMNTEAFF. The CDR3, as DNA: TGTGCCAGCTGGGGGGTCATGAACACTGAAGCTTTCTTT.